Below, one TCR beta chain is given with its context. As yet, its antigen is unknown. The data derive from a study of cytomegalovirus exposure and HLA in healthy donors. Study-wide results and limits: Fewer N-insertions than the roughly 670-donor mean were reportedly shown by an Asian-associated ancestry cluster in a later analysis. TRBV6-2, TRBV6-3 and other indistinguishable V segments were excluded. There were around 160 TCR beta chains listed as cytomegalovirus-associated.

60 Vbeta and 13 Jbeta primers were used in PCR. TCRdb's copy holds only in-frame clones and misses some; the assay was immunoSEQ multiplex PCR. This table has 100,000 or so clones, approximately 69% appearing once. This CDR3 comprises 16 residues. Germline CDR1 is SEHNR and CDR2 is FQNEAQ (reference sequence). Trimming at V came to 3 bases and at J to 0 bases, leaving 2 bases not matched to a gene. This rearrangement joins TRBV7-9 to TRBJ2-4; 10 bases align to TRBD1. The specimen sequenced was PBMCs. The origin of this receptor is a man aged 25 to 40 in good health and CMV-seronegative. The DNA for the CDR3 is TGTGCCAGCAGCTTTGGACAGGGGGTAGCCAAAAACATTCAGTACTTC. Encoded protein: CASSFGQGVAKNIQYF.